This passage covers 14 T cell receptor beta chains from one sample sequenced in a study of shared clonotypes between healthy human individuals. Method: immunoSEQ multiplex PCR; TCRdb's copy keeps in-frame clones and lacks some. The sample has around 1,000,000 clones; 60% to 85% are singletons. Sequenced: memory CD4+ T cells from PBMCs. This sample's subset: CD45RA-negative fraction. The receptors originated from a young man in good health. Some clones in this sample may be carry-over from other donors' samples.

The V and J genes are TRBV7-9 and TRBJ2-5; D call uncertain. This CDR3 has 15 amino acids. Germline V gives CDR1 SEHNR, CDR2 FQNEAQ (reference sequence). Trimming removed 1 base from V and 2 bases from J, with 11 bases in between. The CDR3 coding sequence is TGTGCCAGCAGCTTAGGATCGATTTTTCAAGAGACCCAGTACTTC. As protein: CASSLGSIFQETQYF. Full variable domain (missing parts from reference TRBV7-9 and TRBJ2-5): DTGVSQNPRHKITKRGQNVTFRCDPISEHNRLYWYRQTLGQGPEFLTYFQNEAQLEKSRLLSDRFSAERPKGSFSTLEIQRTEQGDSAMYLCASSLGSIFQETQYFGPGTRLLVL.

The chain links TRBV29-1 to TRBJ2-7; D is unresolved. V was clipped by 7 bases and J by 3 bases, with 13 bases between them. The V gene's germline CDR1 is SQVTM and CDR2 ANQGSEA. The CDR3 is made up of 12 amino acids. CDR3 nucleotides: TGCAGCGCCGGCTACGTAGGCTACGAGCAGTACTTC. Protein product: CSAGYVGYEQYF.

The rearrangement joins TRBV6-5 to TRBJ2-1; 8 bases match TRBD2. The germline gives CDR1 MNHEY, CDR2 SVGAGI. Germline trimming cut 6 bases from V and 5 bases from J; bases unmatched to any gene: 6. This CDR3 is 14 amino acids long. The CDR3 sequence is CASRPGTSHNEQFF. As DNA, the CDR3 is TGTGCCAGCAGACCCGGGACTAGTCACAATGAGCAGTTCTTC.

V usage is TRBV7-2 and J usage is TRBJ2-7; perhaps D is TRBD1 or TRBD2 (5 bases each). Germline V lookup: CDR1 SGHTA, CDR2 FQGNSA. The V and J ends lost 1 base and 2 bases respectively, with 12 bases between them. This CDR3 region has 15 residues. The CDR3 loop reads CASSLVMGRTYEQYF. In nucleotides, the CDR3 is TGTGCCAGCAGCTTAGTCATGGGACGCACCTACGAGCAGTACTTC.

In its sample, this clone was seen once. The chain has TRBV7-3 and TRBJ2-3; TRBD1 agrees at 7 bases. Trimming took 5 bases from V and 5 from J; bases not matched to a gene: 7. There are 14 residues in the CDR3. Germline V CDR1 and CDR2: SGHTA, FQGTGA. The CDR3 loop is CASSPRQGIDTQYF. CDR3 DNA: TGTGCCAGCAGCCCGAGACAGGGAATAGATACGCAGTATTTT.

The rearrangement uses TRBV28 and TRBJ1-5, with D unclear. The germline V gene encodes CDR1 MDHEN and CDR2 SYDVKM. Trimming stripped 5 bases from V and 3 bases from J, with 17 bases between. The CDR3 sequence is 16 residues long. This CDR3 reads CASSALQGKTNQPQHF. CDR3 coding DNA: TGTGCCAGCAGTGCCTTACAAGGGAAAACCAATCAGCCCCAGCATTTT.

V is TRBV6-1 and J is TRBJ1-1; D not certain. The CDR3 runs 13 residues. Trimming left V 3 bases short and J 4 bases short, with 9 bases between. CDR1 is MNHNS, CDR2 SASEGT, per germline. The CDR3 sequence is CASSERAGTEAFF. In nucleotides, the CDR3 is TGTGCCAGCAGTGAGAGAGCGGGCACTGAAGCTTTCTTT.

The J gene is TRBJ2-7, the V gene TRBV28; 7 bases line up with TRBD2. With 2 bases clipped from V and 3 bases from J, the junction kept 4 bases outside the gene matches. Per germline, CDR1 MDHEN and CDR2 SYDVKM. CDR3 size: 14 residues. Here the CDR3 DNA reads TGTGCCAGCAGTTTAGCGGGAGTCGGCTACGAGCAGTACTTC. This codes for CASSLAGVGYEQYF.

The J gene is TRBJ1-2, the V gene TRBV28, with a tentative D call TRBD1 (6 bases). This CDR3 spans 12 amino acids. V lost 7 bases, J lost 7 bases, and 13 bases lay in between. CDR1 is MDHEN and CDR2 is SYDVKM in the germline V gene. CDR3: CASTLTGTGYTF. The CDR3 nucleotides read TGTGCCAGCACATTAACAGGGACTGGCTACACCTTC.

J is TRBJ2-3 and V is TRBV9; D is unclear. V was clipped by 0 bases and J by 1 base, with 12 bases between them. CDR3 size: 16 residues. Germline V CDR1 and CDR2: SGDLS, YYNGEE. Here the CDR3 DNA reads TGTGCCAGCAGCGTAGGGCATGAGCTGCGCACAGATACGCAGTATTTT. Translation gives CASSVGHELRTDTQYF.

This clone was found once. V gene TRBV19 combines with J gene TRBJ1-1; 7 bases match TRBD1. The CDR3 is made up of 16 amino acids. The junction had 12 bases not matched to a gene; V was cut back by 8 bases and J by 0 bases. Germline V gene data show CDR1 as LNHDA and CDR2 as SQIVND (reference sequence). The CDR3: CASGTVLRKLNTEAFF. As DNA, the CDR3 is TGTGCCAGTGGGACAGTCCTGCGGAAATTGAACACTGAAGCTTTCTTT.

This rearrangement joins TRBV29-1 to TRBJ2-1; possibly TRBD2 for D (6 bases). This CDR3 region has 14 residues. From germline, CDR1 is SQVTM and CDR2 ANQGSEA. Between the trimmed V and J ends, which lost 4 bases and 6 bases, there was a span of 16 bases. The CDR3 sequence is CSVVGGVFSNEQFF. CDR3 nucleotides: TGCAGCGTTGTGGGGGGAGTGTTCTCCAATGAGCAGTTCTTC.

This chain uses TRBV7-9 with TRBJ1-1; 9 bases match TRBD1. The CDR3 has 12 residues. The V gene's germline CDR1 is SEHNR and CDR2 FQNEAQ (reference sequence). V lost 5 bases to trimming and J lost 6 bases; unmatched junction nucleotides: 1. The CDR3 loop is CASSRQGAEAFF. The CDR3 bases are TGTGCCAGCAGCCGACAGGGGGCTGAAGCTTTCTTT.

A few counts support this clone. The DNA of the CDR3 is TGTGCCAGCAGCCATTCCTCCGGCTACGAGCAGTACTTC. Encoded protein: CASSHSSGYEQYF. This chain joins TRBV11-3 and TRBJ2-7; D unclear. The V gene's germline CDR1 is SGHNT and CDR2 YENEEA. There are 13 residues in the CDR3. The V end was cut by 5 bases, the J end by 3 bases, with 11 bases between.